Below are 24 T cell receptor beta chains sequenced from a single sample in a study of blood T cell repertoires in COVID-19. TCRdb's copy holds only in-frame clones and misses some; the assay was immunoSEQ multiplex PCR. The profile covers 65,000 or so clones, with roughly 90% appearing a single time and around 1.3% taken by the ten largest. Sequenced sample: peripheral blood. These receptors all come from a man aged 55 to 70 with acute or convalescent COVID-19.

The V and J genes are TRBV7-9 and TRBJ1-5; no reliable D call. The V gene lost 5 bases and the J gene lost 6 bases, with 8 bases spanning the gap. The germline gives CDR1 SEHNR, CDR2 FQNEAQ (reference sequence). This CDR3 has 12 residues. For the CDR3, the DNA is TGTGCCAGCAGCCGCGGTGCTCAGCCCCAGCATTTT. It translates to CASSRGAQPQHF.

The gene calls are TRBV6-4 and TRBJ1-6; TRBD1 is a possible D gene (5 bases). CDR1 and CDR2 from the germline V gene are MRHNA and SNTAGT. V was pared by 2 bases and J by 10 bases, with 9 bases between. The length of the CDR3 is 13 residues. CDR3 region: CASSDRGGSPLHF. The CDR3 DNA reads as TGTGCCAGCAGTGACAGGGGAGGATCACCCCTCCACTTT.

The genes are TRBV3-1 (or the pseudogene TRBV3-2) and TRBJ1-1; 8 nucleotides align to TRBD1. CDR3 length: 15 amino acids. With 6 bases clipped from V and 5 bases from J, the junction kept 11 bases outside the gene matches. CDR1 and CDR2 (germline): LGHDT, YNNKEL (reference sequence). The CDR3 coding sequence is TGTGCCAGCAGACTCCGGCAGGGGGCGAATACTGAAGCTTTCTTT. Translation gives CASRLRQGANTEAFF.

The chain combines TRBV6-5 with TRBJ2-7; possible D gene TRBD1, 7 bases. Germline assignment: CDR1 MNHEY and CDR2 SVGAGI. The CDR3 is made up of 16 amino acids. The V end lost 0 bases, the J end lost 3 bases, and 15 bases lay between the germline ends. CDR3 region: CASSYSGGQYLYEQYF. DNA of the CDR3: TGTGCCAGCAGTTACTCGGGGGGACAGTATCTCTACGAGCAGTACTTC.

The chain combines TRBV5-5 with TRBJ2-1; 7 bases map to TRBD2. J gave up 7 bases and V 5 bases, and 12 bases lay outside the gene matches. The germline V gene has CDR1 SGHKS and CDR2 YYEKEE (reference sequence). CDR3 length: 15 residues. The CDR3 nucleotides are TGTGCCAGCAGGACTCCGGGACTACAAACGAATGAGCAGTTCTTC. It yields the protein CASRTPGLQTNEQFF.

V and J are TRBV10-1 and TRBJ2-3, with 16 bases lining up with TRBD2. CDR1 WNHNN and CDR2 SYGVQD come from the germline V gene (reference sequence). CDR3 length: 17 residues. J was trimmed by 3 bases and V by 6 bases; bases with no gene match: 6. CDR3 DNA: TGCGCCAGCAGAACGGGACTAGCGGGGGGGGGAACAGATACGCAGTATTTT. It yields the protein CASRTGLAGGGTDTQYF.

The genes are TRBV30 and TRBJ1-3, with D hard to call. The CDR3 has 14 residues. V was shortened by 4 bases and J by 0 bases, with 10 bases between the two germline ends. Germline V CDR1 and CDR2: GTSNPN, SVGIG (reference sequence). The DNA of the CDR3 is TGTGCCTGGATGGCCGCAAGCTCTGGAAACACCATATATTTT. Encoded protein: CAWMAASSGNTIYF.

The chain has TRBV5-6 and TRBJ2-1; D not certain. The CDR3 is 16 residues long. Germline CDR1 SGHDT, CDR2 YYEEEE. Trimming pared 0 bases from V and 2 bases from J, leaving 12 bases between. The CDR3 DNA reads as TGTGCCAGCAGCTTGGAGGTTACAGCAGCCTACAATGAGCAGTTCTTC. It encodes CASSLEVTAAYNEQFF.

The genes are TRBV2 and TRBJ1-2; 12 bases line up with TRBD1. V shed 9 bases, J shed 8 bases, and the junction held 13 bases outside the gene matches. Germline CDR1 and CDR2: SNHLY and FYNNEI. This CDR3 is built from 15 residues. In DNA form, the CDR3 reads TGTGCCAGAGGACCGTCCGGGACAGGGGGCAAAGGCTACACCTTC. This gives the protein CARGPSGTGGKGYTF. Supplemented by reference TRBV2 and TRBJ1-2, the full variable domain reads EPEVTQTPSHQVTQMGQEVILRCVPISNHLYFYWYRQILGQKVEFLVSFYNNEISEKSEIFDDQFSVERPDGSNFTLKIRSTKLEDSAMYFCARGPSGTGGKGYTFGSGTRLTVV.

The J gene is TRBJ1-2, the V gene TRBV6-5, with D uncertain. The CDR3 extends over 14 amino acids. Trimming removed 0 bases at V and 1 base at J, with 6 bases between. Looked up from germline, CDR1 is MNHEY and CDR2 is SVGAGI. CDR3 sequence: CASSYSPSNYGYTF. DNA for the CDR3: TGTGCCAGCAGTTACTCACCTAGTAACTATGGCTACACCTTC.

The J gene is TRBJ2-5, the V gene TRBV9, with TRBD1 matching over 12 bases. Germline-derived CDR1 and CDR2 are SGDLS and YYNGEE. The CDR3 is 16 amino acids. Trimming at V came to 0 bases and at J to 5 bases, leaving 5 bases not matched to a gene. This CDR3 is CASSVGDRGREETQYF. CDR3 nucleotides: TGTGCCAGCAGCGTAGGGGACAGGGGGCGCGAGGAGACCCAGTACTTC.

This clone is a singleton in its sample. The chain couples TRBV2 to TRBJ2-5; D is possibly TRBD2 (6 bases). Germline V gene sequence: CDR1 SNHLY, CDR2 FYNNEI. The V gene lost 2 bases and the J gene lost 5 bases, with 6 bases spanning the gap. The length of the CDR3 is 12 residues. CDR3 residues: CASSERGETQYF. The CDR3 DNA follows: TGTGCCAGCAGTGAACGGGGGGAGACCCAGTACTTC.

In DNA, the CDR3 is TGTGCCAGCAGCCCCAGGGCCTTCTCGGGGGTGGATGAAAAACTGTTTTTT. The encoded protein is CASSPRAFSGVDEKLFF. The chain recombines TRBV14 with TRBJ1-4, with D perhaps TRBD1 (5 bases). The germline CDR1 and CDR2 sequences are SGHDN and FVKESK. The CDR3 contains 17 residues. V lost 4 bases and J 6 bases, leaving 21 bases between the germline ends.

This clone has just a few counts. The chain combines TRBV27 with TRBJ2-3; D is possibly TRBD1 (6 bases). CDR1 and CDR2 (germline): MNHEY, SMNVEV (reference sequence). The CDR3 consists of 17 residues. Trimming took off 6 bases at V and 0 bases at J, with 19 bases between the two ends. The CDR3 nucleotides read TGTGCCAGCAGCCGTCTTAGGGGGATCTCTAGCACAGATACGCAGTATTTT. This translates into CASSRLRGISSTDTQYF.

CDR3 DNA: TGTGCCAGTCCCAAGGGGCTAAACTATGGCTACACCTTC. This encodes CASPKGLNYGYTF. The J gene is TRBJ1-2, the V gene TRBV6-5; TRBD1 is a possible D gene (5 bases). Trimming pared 9 bases from V and 2 bases from J, leaving 13 bases between. The CDR3 spans 13 residues. CDR1 MNHEY and CDR2 SVGAGI come from the germline V gene.

This sequence joins TRBV12-3 or TRBV12-4 and TRBJ2-5; TRBD1 matches 9 bases. Trimming removed 7 bases from V and 10 bases from J; junction bases left unmatched: 10. The CDR3 has 13 residues. CDR3 region: CASTLHTGGGQYF. DNA of the CDR3: TGTGCCAGCACCCTGCATACAGGGGGCGGCCAGTACTTC.

The chain carries TRBV5-1 and TRBJ1-4, with 10 bases fitting TRBD1. V lost 4 bases to trimming and J lost 1 base; unmatched junction nucleotides: 4. Looked up from germline, CDR1 is SGHRS and CDR2 is YFSETQ. This CDR3 contains 16 residues. CDR3 loop: CASSPTGGLTNEKLFF. The CDR3 DNA follows: TGCGCCAGCAGCCCGACAGGGGGCTTAACTAATGAAAAACTGTTTTTT. The full variable domain, rest sourced from reference TRBV5-1 and TRBJ1-4, is KAGVTQTPRYLIKTRGQQVTLSCSPISGHRSVSWYQQTPGQGLQFLFEYFSETQRNKGNFPGRFSGRQFSNSRSEMNVSTLELGDSALYLCASSPTGGLTNEKLFFGSGTQLSVL.

This rearrangement joins TRBV5-1 to TRBJ1-6, with unresolved D. V was trimmed by 1 base and J by 8 bases, leaving 10 bases between them. The V gene's germline CDR1 is SGHRS and CDR2 YFSETQ. There are 14 residues in the CDR3. The CDR3 here is CASSLRGLDSPLHF. In DNA, the CDR3 is TGCGCCAGCAGCTTGCGGGGTTTAGATTCACCCCTCCACTTT. The variable domain in full, completed from reference TRBV5-1 and TRBJ1-6, reads KAGVTQTPRYLIKTRGQQVTLSCSPISGHRSVSWYQQTPGQGLQFLFEYFSETQRNKGNFPGRFSGRQFSNSRSEMNVSTLELGDSALYLCASSLRGLDSPLHFGNGTRLTVT.

V and J are TRBV11-3 and TRBJ2-7, with D maybe TRBD1 (5 bases). The CDR3 has 15 residues. Germline CDR1 and CDR2: SGHNT and YENEEA. V lost 1 base to trimming and J lost 2 bases, with 12 bases between them. This CDR3 is CASSLGPGNTYEQYF. The CDR3 DNA follows: TGTGCCAGCAGCTTAGGGCCAGGGAATACCTACGAGCAGTACTTC.

The rearrangement links TRBV12-5 to TRBJ1-1; no definite D call. CDR1 is LGHNT and CDR2 is FRNRAP in the germline V gene. Trimming took off 1 base at V and 5 bases at J, with 5 bases between the two ends. CDR3 length: 12 amino acids. CDR3 in amino acids: CASGLDGTEAFF. In nucleotides, the CDR3 is TGTGCTAGTGGTTTGGACGGTACTGAAGCTTTCTTT.

This chain uses TRBV4-1 with TRBJ1-5, with TRBD1 matching 9 bases. In germline, CDR1 is MGHRA, CDR2 YSYEKL. The junction had 3 bases not matched to a gene; V was cut back by 0 bases and J by 3 bases. This CDR3 comprises 16 residues. The CDR3 reads CASSQDGQGPNQPQHF. CDR3 nucleotides: TGCGCCAGCAGCCAAGACGGACAGGGGCCCAATCAGCCCCAGCATTTT.

This clone was seen a single time. The chain carries TRBV5-1 and TRBJ1-1; D possibly corresponds to TRBD1 (5 bases). CDR3 length equals 14 residues. CDR1 SGHRS and CDR2 YFSETQ come from the germline V gene. The V and J ends lost 3 bases and 2 bases respectively, with 11 bases between them. CDR3 in amino acids: CASSSRTTNTEAFF. The DNA of the CDR3 is TGCGCCAGCAGCTCAAGGACAACTAACACTGAAGCTTTCTTT.

J is TRBJ1-1 and V is TRBV2; TRBD1 might be the D (6 bases). CDR3 size: 15 residues. CDR1 SNHLY and CDR2 FYNNEI come from the germline V gene. Trimming removed 6 bases at V and 0 bases at J, with 14 bases between. The chain's CDR3 is CASRKDRLMNTEAFF. The CDR3 DNA follows: TGTGCCAGCAGAAAGGACAGACTCATGAACACTGAAGCTTTCTTT.

CDR3 residues: CASSIGDREFYNEQFF. CDR3 nucleotide sequence: TGTGCCAGTAGTATAGGTGACAGGGAATTCTACAATGAGCAGTTCTTC. The V call is TRBV19, the J call TRBJ2-1, with 7 bases matching TRBD1. This CDR3 contains 16 residues. V was pared by 1 base and J by 3 bases, with 6 bases of the junction left unmatched. Germline V gene data show CDR1 as LNHDA and CDR2 as SQIVND (reference sequence). The full variable domain, with the rest looked up from reference TRBV19 and TRBJ2-1, is DGGITQSPKYLFRKEGQNVTLSCEQNLNHDAMYWYRQDPGQGLRLIYYSQIVNDFQKGDIAEGYSVSREKKESFPLTVTSAQKNPTAFYLCASSIGDREFYNEQFFGPGTRLTVL.